The TCR beta chain described here comes from a study of blood T cell repertoires in COVID-19. Turning to the study itself: Spain, Italy and the United States supplied samples that represented acute and convalescent COVID-19. T cells, B-cell-depleted T cells, or PBMCs provided the cDNA or gDNA that served as material.

The CDR3 is 15 amino acids. Per the germline V gene, CDR1 is KGHSH and CDR2 is LQKENI. J was trimmed by 4 bases and V by 3 bases; bases with no gene match: 7. For this clone: This same CDR3 is encoded by further DNA sequences in the sample.

How the authors handled the data: Cell counts per sample came from amplifying reference gene primers. TCRdb's table, derived via immunoSEQ multiplex PCR, lists solely in-frame clones and lacks some. V, J and clone size reflect that table, while D and trimming were determined from the DNA. The table records about 180,000 clones, approximately 80% of them present only once. Sequencing was performed on peripheral blood. This receptor was obtained from a human donor in a cohort sampled during active COVID-19. This chain uses TRBV18 with TRBJ2-7; 9 nucleotides match TRBD1. In DNA form, the CDR3 reads TGTGCCAGCTCACCCCCGGGACAGGGAGGGTACGAGCAGTACTTC. It codes for CASSPPGQGGYEQYF.